This T cell receptor beta chain derives from a study of T-cell reconstitution after alpha-beta-depleted transplantation in children. Findings and limits, study-wide: At the one-year point after transplant, T-cell counts and TCRbeta diversity were found to come mostly from T cells that had been newly produced. As was reported, about two months after transplant, alpha-beta T cells came from several hundred expanded graft clones. It was surviving recipient T cells and thymic progenitors that gave some patients high TCRbeta diversity at day 60.

Germline loops: CDR1 DFQATT, CDR2 SNEGSKA (reference sequence). This CDR3 has 17 residues. V was clipped by 6 bases and J by 2 bases; unmatched bases: 14. For this clonotype: Its target is not known.

Unique molecular identifiers were incorporated into the prepared TCRbeta library. TCRdb analysed the PCR reads with MiXCR anew, one entry per CDR3 protein. This table holds about 1,000,000 distinct CDR3 sequences, about 31% found once. The V and J genes are TRBV20-1 and TRBJ2-7; 12 bases match TRBD2. This receptor was identified in a boy younger than two who had a stem cell transplant for SCID, so the T cells may come from the graft donor. The sample was PBMCs, mostly from graft donor cells, taken 360 days after TCRalphabeta/CD19-depleted stem cell transplant. The CDR3 region is CSAFKVVGLAGPYEQYF. The CDR3 DNA is TGCAGTGCCTTCAAGGTTGTAGGACTAGCGGGGCCCTACGAGCAGTACTTC.